The rows below give T cell receptor beta chains drawn from one sample of a study of CD8+CD57+ T cells in acquired aplastic anemia. TCRdb called the reads again in MiXCR, with one record for every CDR3 protein. The table shows some 20,000 distinct CDR3 sequences, with 30% to 40% occurring only once. Source material: CD8+CD57+ T cells sorted from PBMCs. These receptors all stem from a human donor with aplastic anemia. The CDR3 runs from the conserved cysteine through the conserved F or W. A D gene is named only where the DNA matches it firmly. Rows may omit the clone size; those that give it use once, few, many or a size class.

cdr3_aa: CASSLYGYIF
cdr3_nt: TGTGCCAGCAGCCTCTATGGCTACATCTTC
j_call: TRBJ1-2
v_call: TRBV5-4
d_call: NA
clone_size: NA

cdr3_aa: CASRGEGAINSPLHF
cdr3_nt: TGTGCCAGCAGGGGGGAGGGGGCTATTAATTCACCCCTCCACTTT
j_call: TRBJ1-6
v_call: TRBV6-5
d_call: TRBD1
clone_size: NA

cdr3_aa: CASSLLSSGSSYEQYF
cdr3_nt: TGCGCCAGCAGCTTGCTGTCTAGCGGCAGCTCCTACGAGCAGTACTTC
j_call: TRBJ2-7
v_call: TRBV5-1
d_call: TRBD2
clone_size: few

cdr3_aa: CAISEEGTDYGYTF
cdr3_nt: TGTGCCATCAGTGAGGAGGGGACGGACTATGGCTACACCTTC
j_call: TRBJ1-2
v_call: TRBV10-3
d_call: NA
clone_size: NA

cdr3_aa: CATSRDEKLFF
cdr3_nt: TGTGCCACCAGCAGAGATGAAAAACTGTTTTTT
j_call: TRBJ1-4
v_call: TRBV15
d_call: NA
clone_size: NA

cdr3_aa: CASSSSRTDTQYF
cdr3_nt: TGTGCCAGCAGCTCTTCTCGCACAGATACGCAGTATTTT
j_call: TRBJ2-3
v_call: TRBV7-3
d_call: NA
clone_size: NA

cdr3_aa: CASMTGTYNEQFF
cdr3_nt: TGTGCCAGTATGACAGGGACCTACAATGAGCAGTTCTTC
j_call: TRBJ2-1
v_call: TRBV19
d_call: TRBD1
clone_size: few

cdr3_aa: CASSHVQNSRFTDTQYF
cdr3_nt: TGCGCCAGCAGCCATGTACAAAATTCGAGGTTTACAGATACGCAGTATTTT
j_call: TRBJ2-3
v_call: TRBV4-1
d_call: NA
clone_size: NA

cdr3_aa: CASSLVFNEQFF
cdr3_nt: TGTGCCAGCAGTTTGGTATTCAATGAGCAGTTCTTC
j_call: TRBJ2-1
v_call: TRBV28
d_call: NA
clone_size: NA

cdr3_aa: CASSLLAVSYEQYF
cdr3_nt: TGTGCCAGCAGTCTGCTAGCGGTTTCCTACGAGCAGTACTTC
j_call: TRBJ2-7
v_call: TRBV2
d_call: TRBD2
clone_size: NA

cdr3_aa: CSARQQGSFEEQYF
cdr3_nt: TGCAGTGCTAGACAACAGGGGTCGTTTGAAGAGCAGTACTTC
j_call: TRBJ2-7
v_call: TRBV20-1
d_call: TRBD1
clone_size: NA

cdr3_aa: CASSLVFNSFYGYTF
cdr3_nt: TGTGCCAGCAGCTTAGTCTTCAACAGCTTCTATGGCTACACCTTC
j_call: TRBJ1-2
v_call: TRBV11-2
d_call: NA
clone_size: once

cdr3_aa: CATSKETGPAGQYF
cdr3_nt: TGTGCCACCAGCAAAGAGACAGGGCCAGCCGGGCAGTACTTC
j_call: TRBJ2-7
v_call: TRBV15
d_call: TRBD1
clone_size: once

cdr3_aa: CASSIVTGELFF
cdr3_nt: TGTGCCAGTAGTATAGTCACCGGGGAGCTGTTTTTT
j_call: TRBJ2-2
v_call: TRBV19
d_call: NA
clone_size: few

cdr3_aa: CASSYERGGSGSRDTQYF
cdr3_nt: TGTGCCAGCAGTTACGAGCGTGGTGGTAGCGGGAGTCGAGATACGCAGTATTTT
j_call: TRBJ2-3
v_call: TRBV6-2/TRBV6-3
d_call: TRBD2
clone_size: NA

cdr3_aa: CASSEAGSGTRGTDTQYF
cdr3_nt: TGTGCCAGCAGTGAAGCGGGTAGCGGGACGCGGGGCACAGATACGCAGTATTTT
j_call: TRBJ2-3
v_call: TRBV2
d_call: TRBD2
clone_size: NA

cdr3_aa: CASSLSPEETQYF
cdr3_nt: TGTGCCAGCAGCTTAAGCCCAGAGGAGACCCAGTACTTC
j_call: TRBJ2-5
v_call: TRBV7-9
d_call: NA
clone_size: few

cdr3_aa: CASSLIIQLIGGGDTYEQYF
cdr3_nt: TGTGCCAGCAGCTTAATAATCCAACTGATCGGCGGGGGGGATACCTACGAGCAGTACTTC
j_call: TRBJ2-7
v_call: TRBV7-3
d_call: TRBD2
clone_size: NA

cdr3_aa: CASSVASDARGGPETQYF
cdr3_nt: TGTGCCAGCAGCGTAGCTTCTGACGCGCGGGGGGGCCCGGAGACCCAGTACTTC
j_call: TRBJ2-5
v_call: TRBV9
d_call: TRBD2
clone_size: once

cdr3_aa: CASKVLGGTSSYEQYF
cdr3_nt: TGTGCCAGCAAAGTGCTGGGGGGGACAAGCTCCTACGAGCAGTACTTC
j_call: TRBJ2-7
v_call: TRBV6-5
d_call: NA
clone_size: NA

cdr3_aa: CATSAGTRGTDTQYF
cdr3_nt: TGTGCCACCAGTGCCGGGACGCGGGGCACAGATACGCAGTATTTT
j_call: TRBJ2-3
v_call: TRBV24-1
d_call: NA
clone_size: many

cdr3_aa: CASSFGQGEKLFF
cdr3_nt: TGTGCCAGCAGCTTTGGGCAGGGTGAAAAACTGTTTTTT
j_call: TRBJ1-4
v_call: TRBV7-9
d_call: NA
clone_size: few

cdr3_aa: CSARDTSASEQYF
cdr3_nt: TGCAGTGCTAGAGATACTTCTGCCTCCGAGCAGTACTTC
j_call: TRBJ2-7
v_call: TRBV20-1
d_call: NA
clone_size: NA

cdr3_aa: CASSLAADNNEQFF
cdr3_nt: TGTGCCAGCAGCTTAGCGGCAGATAACAATGAGCAGTTCTTC
j_call: TRBJ2-1
v_call: TRBV7-2
d_call: NA
clone_size: NA

cdr3_aa: CASKNDGHTEAFF
cdr3_nt: TGTGCCAGTAAAAACGACGGGCACACTGAAGCTTTCTTT
j_call: TRBJ1-1
v_call: TRBV19
d_call: NA
clone_size: few

cdr3_aa: CASSSQGGAGVFGTDTQYF
cdr3_nt: TGTGCCAGCAGCTCTCAGGGGGGGGCAGGGGTTTTTGGCACAGATACGCAGTATTTT
j_call: TRBJ2-3
v_call: TRBV7-3
d_call: NA
clone_size: once

cdr3_aa: CASSRTSWTMYEQYF
cdr3_nt: TGTGCCAGCAGTAGGACTAGCTGGACAATGTACGAGCAGTACTTC
j_call: TRBJ2-7
v_call: TRBV7-3
d_call: TRBD2
clone_size: NA

cdr3_aa: CASSANVDTIYF
cdr3_nt: TGCGCCAGCAGCGCCAACGTGGACACCATATATTTT
j_call: TRBJ1-3
v_call: TRBV5-1
d_call: NA
clone_size: NA

cdr3_aa: CASSLRLGGGTDTQYF
cdr3_nt: TGTGCCAGCAGCTTAAGGCTCGGCGGGGGCACAGATACGCAGTATTTT
j_call: TRBJ2-3
v_call: TRBV7-3
d_call: NA
clone_size: NA

cdr3_aa: CSASHRGSNYGYTF
cdr3_nt: TGCAGTGCTAGTCACAGGGGAAGTAACTATGGCTACACCTTC
j_call: TRBJ1-2
v_call: TRBV20-1
d_call: TRBD1
clone_size: NA

cdr3_aa: CASRPGVDYGYTF
cdr3_nt: TGTGCCAGCAGGCCAGGGGTGGACTATGGCTACACCTTC
j_call: TRBJ1-2
v_call: TRBV2
d_call: NA
clone_size: few

cdr3_aa: CSASVRETGELFF
cdr3_nt: TGCAGTGCGTCTGTGAGGGAAACCGGGGAGCTGTTTTTT
j_call: TRBJ2-2
v_call: TRBV20-1
d_call: NA
clone_size: many

cdr3_aa: CASSWGLSTDTQYF
cdr3_nt: TGTGCCAGCAGCTGGGGACTGAGCACAGATACGCAGTATTTT
j_call: TRBJ2-3
v_call: TRBV3-1
d_call: NA
clone_size: NA

cdr3_aa: CSALGGVGAYEQYF
cdr3_nt: TGCAGTGCTCTAGGGGGGGTGGGAGCCTACGAGCAGTACTTC
j_call: TRBJ2-7
v_call: TRBV20-1
d_call: NA
clone_size: many

cdr3_aa: CASTPSWTGELFF
cdr3_nt: TGTGCCAGCACCCCCAGCTGGACCGGGGAGCTGTTTTTT
j_call: TRBJ2-2
v_call: TRBV12-3/TRBV12-4
d_call: NA
clone_size: few

cdr3_aa: CASSSRGRDYEQYF
cdr3_nt: TGTGCCAGCAGCTCACGCGGGAGGGACTACGAGCAGTACTTC
j_call: TRBJ2-7
v_call: TRBV7-2
d_call: TRBD2
clone_size: NA

cdr3_aa: CASQEDDTQYF
cdr3_nt: TGTGCCAGCCAAGAAGATGATACGCAGTATTTT
j_call: TRBJ2-3
v_call: TRBV2
d_call: NA
clone_size: few

cdr3_aa: CASSPPRDSVTYNEQFF
cdr3_nt: TGTGCCAGCAGTCCACCCAGGGACTCGGTTACCTACAATGAGCAGTTCTTC
j_call: TRBJ2-1
v_call: TRBV7-9
d_call: NA
clone_size: once

cdr3_aa: CASSLRGEQEDYGYTF
cdr3_nt: TGTGCCAGCAGCTTACGCGGGGAACAGGAAGACTATGGCTACACCTTC
j_call: TRBJ1-2
v_call: TRBV7-9
d_call: NA
clone_size: many

cdr3_aa: CASMPSTGSGTDTQYF
cdr3_nt: TGTGCCAGCATGCCTTCTACGGGTAGCGGCACAGATACGCAGTATTTT
j_call: TRBJ2-3
v_call: TRBV6-4
d_call: NA
clone_size: few

cdr3_aa: CSARHGGFNTIYF
cdr3_nt: TGCAGTGCTAGGCATGGGGGGTTCAACACCATATATTTT
j_call: TRBJ1-3
v_call: TRBV20-1
d_call: NA
clone_size: few

cdr3_aa: CSVELGVGEQFF
cdr3_nt: TGCAGCGTTGAGCTGGGCGTCGGTGAGCAGTTCTTC
j_call: TRBJ2-1
v_call: TRBV29-1
d_call: NA
clone_size: NA

cdr3_aa: CSAGHPRNSYEQYF
cdr3_nt: TGCAGTGCCGGACATCCCCGAAACTCCTACGAGCAGTACTTC
j_call: TRBJ2-7
v_call: TRBV20-1
d_call: NA
clone_size: NA

cdr3_aa: CASSLVGDRSYEQYF
cdr3_nt: TGTGCCAGCAGCTTGGTGGGGGACAGGTCCTACGAGCAGTACTTC
j_call: TRBJ2-7
v_call: TRBV7-9
d_call: TRBD1
clone_size: NA

cdr3_aa: CGASLLAGQNNEQFF
cdr3_nt: TGCGGTGCTAGCTTACTAGCGGGTCAAAACAATGAGCAGTTCTTC
j_call: TRBJ2-1
v_call: TRBV20-1
d_call: TRBD2
clone_size: NA

cdr3_aa: CAISPPGRGRAFF
cdr3_nt: TGTGCCATCAGCCCTCCGGGGCGGGGGCGAGCTTTCTTT
j_call: TRBJ1-1
v_call: TRBV10-3
d_call: NA
clone_size: few

cdr3_aa: CSVAEREDGDRGRSNQPQHF
cdr3_nt: TGCAGCGTTGCGGAGAGGGAGGACGGGGACAGGGGGCGAAGCAATCAGCCCCAGCATTTT
j_call: TRBJ1-5
v_call: TRBV29-1
d_call: TRBD1
clone_size: NA

cdr3_aa: CASSSTGAAQPQHF
cdr3_nt: TGTGCCAGCAGTTCTACAGGGGCGGCTCAGCCCCAGCATTTT
j_call: TRBJ1-5
v_call: TRBV6-2/TRBV6-3
d_call: TRBD1
clone_size: many

cdr3_aa: CSARDPSRHQETQYF
cdr3_nt: TGCAGTGCTAGAGATCCCAGCAGGCACCAAGAGACCCAGTACTTC
j_call: TRBJ2-5
v_call: TRBV20-1
d_call: NA
clone_size: few

cdr3_aa: CATSRSSGRPYEQYF
cdr3_nt: TGTGCCACCAGCAGATCTAGCGGGAGGCCCTACGAGCAGTACTTC
j_call: TRBJ2-7
v_call: TRBV15
d_call: TRBD2
clone_size: NA

cdr3_aa: CASSYSPMSTRAYEQYF
cdr3_nt: TGTGCCAGCAGTTACTCGCCCATGAGCACCCGCGCGTACGAGCAGTACTTC
j_call: TRBJ2-7
v_call: TRBV6-5
d_call: NA
clone_size: NA

cdr3_aa: CASSSGGGGAGEQYF
cdr3_nt: TGTGCCAGCAGCTCCGGTGGGGGAGGGGCGGGGGAGCAGTACTTC
j_call: TRBJ2-7
v_call: TRBV7-9
d_call: TRBD2
clone_size: NA

cdr3_aa: CASNQGAQETQYF
cdr3_nt: TGTGCCAGCAACCAGGGGGCCCAAGAGACCCAGTACTTC
j_call: TRBJ2-5
v_call: TRBV2
d_call: TRBD1
clone_size: NA

cdr3_aa: CATSRGQGAREQYF
cdr3_nt: TGTGCCACCAGCAGGGGACAGGGGGCGCGTGAGCAGTACTTC
j_call: TRBJ2-7
v_call: TRBV15
d_call: TRBD1
clone_size: NA

cdr3_aa: CSARDPPVSGTSSTDTQYF
cdr3_nt: TGCAGTGCTAGAGATCCCCCCGTTAGCGGGACTAGCAGTACAGATACGCAGTATTTT
j_call: TRBJ2-3
v_call: TRBV20-1
d_call: TRBD2
clone_size: NA

cdr3_aa: CASIPGRSSSYNEQFF
cdr3_nt: TGTGCCAGCATTCCGGGACGCAGCTCCTCCTACAATGAGCAGTTCTTC
j_call: TRBJ2-1
v_call: TRBV6-1
d_call: NA
clone_size: many

cdr3_aa: CASSLSRAHEQYF
cdr3_nt: TGTGCCAGCAGTTTATCGAGGGCCCACGAGCAGTACTTC
j_call: TRBJ2-7
v_call: TRBV27
d_call: NA
clone_size: many